The rows below give T cell receptor beta chains drawn from one sample of a study of blood T cell repertoires in COVID-19. The method was immunoSEQ multiplex PCR; TCRdb's version includes in-frame clones alone and lacks a portion of them. The sample consists of 150,000 to 200,000 clones, roughly nine tenths of them appearing once. Sequenced material: peripheral blood. All receptors come from a woman in her sixties with COVID-19, enrolled during active disease. Each CDR3 is given with its conserved first and last residue. The D gene is left open where the match is weak. Clone size is not always given. Where it is, it says once, few, many or a class for expanded clones.

V: TRBV4-1
size: NA
J: TRBJ1-1
D: NA
DNA: TGCGCCAGCAGCCGAGTATCCACGAACACTGAAGCTTTCTTT
CDR3: CASSRVSTNTEAFF

V: TRBV6-6
size: NA
J: TRBJ2-7
D: NA
DNA: TGTGCCAGCAGTTACTCCCCCACCCGGAGCAGGGCCGAGCAGTACTTC
CDR3: CASSYSPTRSRAEQYF

V: TRBV28
size: NA
J: TRBJ1-1
D: NA
DNA: TGTGCCAGCAGTTTAGGCGGGGGGGGCACTGAAGCTTTCTTT
CDR3: CASSLGGGGTEAFF

V: TRBV27
size: NA
J: TRBJ2-7
D: NA
DNA: TGTGCCAGCAGTTTAATCCCCGCGGACACCTACGAGCAGTACTTC
CDR3: CASSLIPADTYEQYF

V: TRBV5-5
size: NA
J: TRBJ1-6
D: NA
DNA: TGTGCCAGCAGCCCGTGGGGGGGGGATAGGTCACCCCTCCACTTT
CDR3: CASSPWGGDRSPLHF

V: TRBV5-1
size: NA
J: TRBJ1-6
D: TRBD1
DNA: TGCGCCAGCAGCTCGCAGACAGGGACCCATTCACCCCTCCACTTT
CDR3: CASSSQTGTHSPLHF

V: TRBV10-3
size: NA
J: TRBJ2-2
D: TRBD2
DNA: TGTGCCATCAGTGGTAGCGGGAGTCGCTCCGGGGAGCTGTTTTTT
CDR3: CAISGSGSRSGELFF

V: TRBV3-1/TRBV3-2
size: NA
J: TRBJ1-2
D: TRBD1
DNA: TGTGCCAGCAGCCAAGTCCTTGGACAGGGTAACTATGGCTACACCTTC
CDR3: CASSQVLGQGNYGYTF

V: TRBV10-3
size: NA
J: TRBJ1-4
D: NA
DNA: TGTGCCATCAGTCGAAATACAGGGAGTAGTGAAAAACTGTTTTTT
CDR3: CAISRNTGSSEKLFF

V: TRBV5-5
size: NA
J: TRBJ1-1
D: TRBD1
DNA: TGTGCCAGCAGCCAGTTTCGGGGGAGTTCGGGACAGAGGAATGAAGCTTTCTTT
CDR3: CASSQFRGSSGQRNEAFF

V: TRBV15
size: NA
J: TRBJ2-5
D: TRBD1
DNA: TGTGCCACCAGCAGCCGGGACAGGGGAGAGACCCAGTACTTC
CDR3: CATSSRDRGETQYF

V: TRBV7-2
size: NA
J: TRBJ1-2
D: NA
DNA: TGTGCCAGCAGCTTAGGGGGCGCTGGCTATGGCTACACCTTC
CDR3: CASSLGGAGYGYTF

V: TRBV5-5
size: once
J: TRBJ1-2
D: TRBD1
DNA: TGTGCCAGCAGCTCTACAGGGGGCAACTATGGCTACACCTTC
CDR3: CASSSTGGNYGYTF

V: TRBV6-6
size: NA
J: TRBJ1-6
D: NA
DNA: TGTGCCAGCAGTTACCGGGGGGTTGAGTCACCCCTCCACTTT
CDR3: CASSYRGVESPLHF

V: TRBV7-3
size: few
J: TRBJ1-5
D: NA
DNA: TGTGCCAGCAGCCCTAATTCTAATCAGCCCCAGCATTTT
CDR3: CASSPNSNQPQHF

V: TRBV7-9
size: NA
J: TRBJ2-7
D: TRBD2
DNA: TGTGCCAGCAGCCCGGGACTAGCTCTCGAGCAGTACTTC
CDR3: CASSPGLALEQYF

V: TRBV30
size: NA
J: TRBJ1-6
D: NA
DNA: TGTGCCTGGAGTGTACCTGGTGCCTGGACCACGGGGTCACCCCTCCACTTT
CDR3: CAWSVPGAWTTGSPLHF

V: TRBV4-1
size: NA
J: TRBJ1-5
D: NA
DNA: TGCGCCAGCAGCCATGCGAGGGGCAATCAGCCCCAGCATTTT
CDR3: CASSHARGNQPQHF

V: TRBV3-1/TRBV3-2
size: NA
J: TRBJ2-1
D: TRBD2
DNA: TGTGCCAGCAGTCGGGCCCTCGGGACTAGGAAGTTCTTC
CDR3: CASSRALGTRKFF

V: TRBV7-9
size: once
J: TRBJ2-7
D: TRBD1
DNA: TGTGCCAGCAGCTTAGGGGACAGGAGCTCCTACGAGCAGTACTTC
CDR3: CASSLGDRSSYEQYF

V: TRBV11-1
size: NA
J: TRBJ2-7
D: NA
DNA: TGTGCCAGCAGCTTCGGAGGCAGGAGCTACGAGCAGTACTTC
CDR3: CASSFGGRSYEQYF

V: TRBV6-6
size: NA
J: TRBJ1-5
D: NA
DNA: TGTGCCAGCAGTTACGGAGCGGGCAATCAGCCCCAGCATTTT
CDR3: CASSYGAGNQPQHF

V: TRBV7-9
size: NA
J: TRBJ2-1
D: TRBD1
DNA: TGTGCCAGCAGCCACCTCCTCGGACAGGGTGCCAACAATGAGCAGTTCTTC
CDR3: CASSHLLGQGANNEQFF

V: TRBV19
size: NA
J: TRBJ2-5
D: TRBD2
DNA: TGTGCCAGTAGACCCGGACTAGCGGGGGACCAAGAGACCCAGTACTTC
CDR3: CASRPGLAGDQETQYF

V: TRBV19
size: NA
J: TRBJ1-1
D: NA
DNA: TGTGCCAGTAGCCTATCGGTACAGGGGAACACTGAAGCTTTCTTT
CDR3: CASSLSVQGNTEAFF

V: TRBV27
size: once
J: TRBJ2-2
D: NA
DNA: TGTGCCAGCAGGAGTCCCGCGGCGGGAAGTACCGGGGAGCTGTTTTTT
CDR3: CASRSPAAGSTGELFF

V: TRBV6-5
size: NA
J: TRBJ1-5
D: NA
DNA: TGTGCCAGCAGGACGGGTGTTAGCAATCAGCCCCAGCATTTT
CDR3: CASRTGVSNQPQHF

V: TRBV5-6
size: NA
J: TRBJ1-3
D: TRBD1
DNA: TGTGCCAGCAGCTCGGGGACAGGGAGAAGGTACGGAAACACCATATATTTT
CDR3: CASSSGTGRRYGNTIYF

V: TRBV13
size: NA
J: TRBJ1-1
D: TRBD1
DNA: TGTGCCAGCAGCGAACAGGGGGCGATGAACACTGAAGCTTTCTTT
CDR3: CASSEQGAMNTEAFF

V: TRBV23-1
size: NA
J: TRBJ2-7
D: NA
DNA: TGCGCCAGCACCCCGACAGGCTTAAGCTCCTACGAGCAGTACTTC
CDR3: CASTPTGLSSYEQYF

V: TRBV11-2
size: NA
J: TRBJ2-1
D: NA
DNA: TGTGCCAGCAGCCCCGGTATACAGCGGTCCTACAATGAGCAGTTCTTC
CDR3: CASSPGIQRSYNEQFF

V: TRBV9
size: once
J: TRBJ1-4
D: NA
DNA: TGTGCCAGCAGCCCCGGAGACAGCCAAGAAAAACTGTTTTTT
CDR3: CASSPGDSQEKLFF

V: TRBV3-1/TRBV3-2
size: once
J: TRBJ2-7
D: NA
DNA: TGTGCCAGCATCATCCTGAGGGAACTTAGGGAGTGGGAGAGCTCCTACGAGCAGTACTTC
CDR3: CASIILRELREWESSYEQYF

V: TRBV5-1
size: NA
J: TRBJ2-2
D: NA
DNA: TGCGCCAGCAGCTTCCGGGACACACTCACCGGGGAGCTGTTTTTT
CDR3: CASSFRDTLTGELFF